This TCR beta chain was captured by sequencing in a study of OX40 agonist ivuxolimab in advanced cancers. Whole-study context: The drug used for patients, ivuxolimab, was an agonistic anti-OX40 (CD134) antibody. Study observations and caveats: CD8+ T cells averaged more expanded clones than CD4+.

As regards this clone: Its antigen is undetermined.

Data came from immunoSEQ multiplex PCR; TCRdb stores just in-frame clones and leaves some out. The sample has around 100,000 clones, 90% seen once. CDR1 SGHTA and CDR2 FQGTGA come from the germline V gene. Between the trimmed V and J ends, which lost 0 bases and 1 base, there was a span of 8 bases. This CDR3 has 15 residues. Sequenced material: CD4+ or CD8+ T cells sorted from blood, taken in a trial of the OX40 agonist ivuxolimab. This TCR was sampled from an adult with an advanced solid tumor such as melanoma, head and neck, liver or kidney cancer. V is TRBV7-3 and J is TRBJ2-3; no definite D call. CDR3 protein: CASSLTGKGTDTQYF. CDR3 DNA sequence: TGTGCCAGCAGCTTAACAGGGAAAGGCACAGATACGCAGTATTTT.